This TCR beta chain was recovered during a study of shared clonotypes between healthy human individuals. The CDR3 runs to 15 residues. Assay used: immunoSEQ multiplex PCR; TCRdb lists only in-frame clones, some missing. Of 550,000 to 600,000 clones listed, around 78% were seen once; the top ten hold around 12%. Sequencing was performed on PBMCs. This sequence joins TRBV21-1 and TRBJ2-7; the DNA was not used to check the table's D call, TRBD2. TRBV21-1 is recorded as a pseudogene. This receptor was obtained from a middle-aged woman in good health. Some clones in this sample may be carry-over from other donors' samples. CDR3 bases: TGTGCCAGCATCCTCTTTAGCGGGAGCGATTACGAGCAGTACTTC. Protein: CASILFSGSDYEQYF.